The present entry profiles one TCR beta chain with its context. Its antigen is undetermined. TCRdb's copy holds only in-frame clones and misses some; the assay was immunoSEQ multiplex PCR. The sample consists of some 76,000 clones, less than 95% of them appearing once. V lost 4 bases and J lost 8, with 17 bases in between. The CDR3 is 15 residues long. Germline V gene sequence: CDR1 MGHRA, CDR2 YSYEKL. The source of the sample is a study of cytomegalovirus exposure and HLA in healthy donors. Study conclusions and caveats: Accounts indicate the classifier identified cytomegalovirus status with strong specificity and sensitivity. Rare TCR sequences predominated, though certain public TCRs were found in many donors. In vitro experiments confirmed that a few CMV-associated chains were specific for CMV antigens.

While the first cohort had hundreds of subjects, the donors belonged to the separate validation cohort of 120 subjects. The rearrangement uses TRBV4-1 and TRBJ1-4; D remains ambiguous. The sample comprised PBMCs. The source is a young woman in good health and CMV-seropositive. The CDR3: CASSPEPRVGEKLFF. The CDR3 DNA sequence: TGCGCCAGCAGCCCAGAACCGCGGGTTGGGGAAAAACTGTTTTTT.